The present TCR beta chain was sequenced within a study of shared clonotypes between healthy human individuals. Study summary: CD4 naive cells filled three plates per donor, CD4 memory three, CD8 naive two and CD8 memory one.

The ends lost 7 bases at V and 2 bases at J; junction bases unmatched: 8. The CDR3 spans 16 residues. Looked up from germline, CDR1 is SEHNR and CDR2 is FQNEAQ (reference sequence). Deep level was the assay's run setting. Clones were read by immunoSEQ multiplex PCR, and TCRdb kept only the in-frame ones, dropping some. The table shows about 960,000 clones, with around 80% occurring only once. Adults of Caucasian background living in Nashville, Tennessee made up all donors. This clonotype originated in a man aged 18 to 29 in good health. The sample comprised memory CD4+ T cells sorted from blood. Sample subset: CD45RA-negative fraction. This chain joins TRBV7-9 and TRBJ2-1; 10 bases align to TRBD2. The CDR3 here is CASNHRTSGTYNEQFF. The CDR3 region has the DNA TGTGCCAGCAATCATCGGACTAGCGGAACCTACAATGAGCAGTTCTTC.